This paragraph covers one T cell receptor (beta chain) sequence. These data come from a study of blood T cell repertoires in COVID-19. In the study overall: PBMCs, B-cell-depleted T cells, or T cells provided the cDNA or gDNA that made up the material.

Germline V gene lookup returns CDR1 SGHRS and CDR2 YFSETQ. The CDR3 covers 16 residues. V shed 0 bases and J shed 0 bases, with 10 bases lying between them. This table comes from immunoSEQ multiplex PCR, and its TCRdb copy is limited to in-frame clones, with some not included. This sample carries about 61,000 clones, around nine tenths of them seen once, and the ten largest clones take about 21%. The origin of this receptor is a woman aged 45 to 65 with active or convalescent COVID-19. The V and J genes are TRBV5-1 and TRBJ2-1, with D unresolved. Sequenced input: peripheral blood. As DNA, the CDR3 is TGCGCCAGCAGCTTGGGACTCATTAGCTCCTACAATGAGCAGTTCTTC. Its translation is CASSLGLISSYNEQFF.